Presented here are 30 T cell receptor beta chains from one specimen sequenced in a study of T cells in Graves' hyperthyroidism and ophthalmopathy. Amplified TCR beta CDR3 regions came from RNA transcripts. The study used the HTBI primer set for a first-round RT-PCR of the TCR CDR3. TCRdb passed the multiplex PCR reads through MiXCR, listing each CDR3 protein once. The sample lists around 500,000 distinct CDR3 sequences, approximately 15% seen once, with 15% to 20% in the top ten. The sample comprised blood. These TCRs come from a young woman with Graves' hyperthyroidism.

Ten or more counts support this clonotype. The rearrangement uses TRBV5-8 and TRBJ1-1; no clear D gene. V dropped 5 bases and J dropped 11 bases, with 10 bases sitting between them. CDR3 length: 10 residues. Germline values: CDR1 SGHTS, CDR2 YDEGEE. This CDR3 reads CASRESEAFF. In nucleotides, the CDR3 is TGTGCCAGCAGAGAAAGCGAGGCTTTCTTT. Supplemented by reference TRBV5-8 and TRBJ1-1, the full variable domain reads EAGVTQSPTHLIKTRGQQATLRCSPISGHTSVYWYQQALGLGLQFLLWYDEGEERNRGNFPPRFSGRQFPNYSSELNVNALELEDSALYLCASRESEAFFGQGTRLTVV.

CDR3 sequence reads: CSARGASSYEQYF. CDR3 in DNA: TGCAGTGCTAGAGGGGCCAGCTCCTACGAGCAGTACTTC. V gene TRBV20-1 combines with J gene TRBJ2-7, with D unresolved. Trimming shortened V by 1 base and J by 0 bases, and 7 bases separated the two germline ends. Looked up from germline, CDR1 is DFQATT and CDR2 is SNEGSKA (reference sequence). The CDR3 runs 13 residues.

To note about this clonotype: A much larger clone lies a single base off, so this may be a read error. The chain employs TRBV6-2 or TRBV6-3 and TRBJ2-3, with 9 bases matching TRBD2. This CDR3 comprises 20 residues. Looked up from germline, CDR1 is MNHEY and CDR2 is SVGEGT. The CDR3 DNA follows: TGTGCCAGCCAAAACCGGGACAACCATAGCGGGAGACGGGACACAGATACGCAGTGTTTT. Protein: CASQNRDNHSGRRDTDTQCF.

The sample holds one count of this clonotype. Just one base apart from a much larger clone, this may be a read error. Without the conserved terminal phenylalanine or tryptophan, this CDR3 likely stems from a read error. The chain uses TRBV30 and TRBJ2-4, with D unresolved. The CDR3 extends over 13 amino acids. The ends were cut back, 2 bases at V and 3 bases at J, with 8 bases in the middle. CDR1 GTSNPN and CDR2 SVGIG come from the germline V gene (reference sequence). The CDR3 sequence is CAWSWPDKNIQYL. DNA for the CDR3: TGTGCCTGGAGTTGGCCAGACAAAAACATTCAGTACCTC.

About this clonotype itself: The CDR3 does not end in the conserved phenylalanine or tryptophan, so this is likely a read error. This rearrangement joins TRBV29-1 to TRBJ2-5, with 11 bases lining up with TRBD1. The germline V gene encodes CDR1 SQVTM and CDR2 ANQGSEA. There are 13 residues in the CDR3. The junction had 4 bases not matched to a gene; V was cut back by 6 bases and J by 4 bases. The CDR3 DNA reads as TGCAGCGTCACCGGGACAGGGGGAGAGACCCAGTACTCC. This gives the protein CSVTGTGGETQYS.

There are a few counts of this clonotype. This rearrangement joins TRBV9 to TRBJ1-1; 9 bases map to TRBD1. The junction had 4 bases not matched to a gene; V was cut back by 4 bases and J by 6 bases. The CDR3 contains 13 residues. Per the germline V gene, CDR1 is SGDLS and CDR2 is YYNGEE. The CDR3 region has the DNA TGTGCCAGCAGCCCCACAGGGGGCCCTGAAGCTTTCTTT. Its protein product is CASSPTGGPEAFF. Drawing the rest from reference TRBV9 and TRBJ1-1, the complete variable domain is DSGVTQTPKHLITATGQRVTLRCSPRSGDLSVYWYQQSLDQGLQFLIQYYNGEERAKGNILERFSAQQFPDLHSELNLSSLELGDSALYFCASSPTGGPEAFFGQGTRLTVV.

CDR3 protein: CASRVTSGIVSYEQYF. CDR3 nucleotides: TGTGCCAGCAGGGTGACTAGCGGAATCGTCTCCTACGAGCAGTACTTC. The genes are TRBV27 and TRBJ2-7; 9 bases are a match to TRBD2. Germline values: CDR1 MNHEY, CDR2 SMNVEV (reference sequence). The CDR3 covers 16 residues. Trimming cost V 6 bases and J 0 bases; bases outside gene matches: 9.

This clonotype was found many times. The chain carries TRBV29-1 and TRBJ2-3; 10 bases are a match to TRBD1. The CDR3 consists of 13 residues. The J segment lost 5 bases and the V segment lost 6 bases, leaving 5 bases of the junction unmatched. The germline V gene has CDR1 SQVTM and CDR2 ANQGSEA. Here the CDR3 DNA reads TGCAGCGTGGAAAGGGACAGGGGAGATACGCAGTATTTT. It is translated as CSVERDRGDTQYF.

This clonotype was recorded many times. This chain links TRBV12-3 or TRBV12-4 with TRBJ1-5; 9 nucleotides align to TRBD1. Germline trimming cut 6 bases from V and 6 bases from J; bases unmatched to any gene: 6. The CDR3 runs to 14 residues. CDR3 DNA: TGTGCCAGCAGGAGGACAGGGGCCGGTCAGCCCCAGCATTTT. It specifies CASRRTGAGQPQHF.

The gene calls are TRBV12-3 or TRBV12-4 and TRBJ2-2, with D uncertain. Trimming removed 3 bases from V and 6 bases from J, with 8 bases in between. This CDR3 region has 13 residues. The CDR3 region is CASSFRGPGELFF. Written as DNA, the CDR3 is TGTGCCAGCAGTTTTCGTGGGCCCGGGGAGCTGTTTTTT.

This clonotype has only a few counts. The chain has TRBV7-6 and TRBJ2-2; 9 bases match TRBD1. J lost 6 bases, V lost 1 base, and 18 bases had no gene match. The CDR3 has 20 residues. Germline V lookup: CDR1 SGHVS, CDR2 FNYEAQ. As DNA, the CDR3 is TGTGCCAGCAGCTTAGTAGGGGACAGGGTTTATGGATTCCGTTCCGGGGAGCTGTTTTTT. Translated, it gives CASSLVGDRVYGFRSGELFF.

In its sample, this clonotype was seen a few times. This chain connects TRBV18 to TRBJ1-1; D not resolved. This CDR3 contains 13 residues. Germline CDR1 reads KGHSH; CDR2 reads LQKENI. Trimming took 4 bases from V and 1 from J, leaving 7 bases between them. The CDR3 sequence: CASSRTQNTEAFF. For the CDR3, the DNA is TGTGCCAGCTCACGTACACAGAACACTGAAGCTTTCTTT.

This sequence joins TRBV5-1 and TRBJ2-3, with D perhaps matching TRBD1 (6 bases). The CDR3 extends over 13 amino acids. The germline V and J ends were trimmed by 8 bases and 2 bases, with 12 bases remaining between them. Germline CDR1 SGHRS, CDR2 YFSETQ. The CDR3 loop reads CASTRDTTDTQYF. The DNA of the CDR3 is TGCGCCAGTACTCGGGACACCACAGATACGCAGTATTTT.

This clonotype was observed many times. The chain carries TRBV12-3 or TRBV12-4 and TRBJ1-2; D unclear. V was shortened by 3 bases and J by 3 bases, with 11 bases between the two germline ends. The CDR3 contains 14 residues. In DNA form, the CDR3 reads TGTGCCAGCAGTTTGCAGTTAGCTGACTATGGCTACACCTTC. It codes for CASSLQLADYGYTF.

This clonotype showed up many times. The chain recombines TRBV3-1 with TRBJ1-2; 7 bases map to TRBD1. In germline, CDR1 is LGHDT, CDR2 YNNKEL (reference sequence). This CDR3 is 13 amino acids long. V gave up 3 bases and J gave up 2 bases; unmatched junction bases: 0. The CDR3 spells CASSQDRNYGYTF. CDR3 DNA sequence: TGTGCCAGCAGCCAGGACAGGAACTATGGCTACACCTTC. Complete variable domain (other parts from reference TRBV3-1 and TRBJ1-2): DTAVSQTPKYLVTQMGNDKSIKCEQNLGHDTMYWYKQDSKKFLKIMFSYNNKELIINETVPNRFSPKSPDKAHLNLHINSLELGDSAVYFCASSQDRNYGYTFGSGTRLTVV.

This clonotype occurred many times. The CDR3 here is CASSAGRQGLNYGYTF. The CDR3 nucleotides read TGTGCCAGCAGTGCGGGAAGACAGGGGTTAAACTATGGCTACACCTTC. The chain carries TRBV2 and TRBJ1-2; 8 positions agree with TRBD1. The V gene's germline CDR1 is SNHLY and CDR2 FYNNEI. The CDR3 consists of 16 residues. V was clipped by 4 bases and J by 2 bases; unmatched bases: 9.

This clonotype was observed many times. The chain has TRBV10-3 and TRBJ1-1, with D perhaps matching TRBD1 (6 bases). The CDR3 loop spans 18 amino acids. Germline V gives CDR1 ENHRY, CDR2 SYGVKD. The germline V and J ends were trimmed by 7 bases and 0 bases, with 24 bases remaining between them. CDR3: CAIKPYVRGMGMNTEAFF. Written as DNA, the CDR3 is TGTGCCATCAAGCCGTACGTCAGGGGCATGGGGATGAACACTGAAGCTTTCTTT.

There are many counts of this clonotype. The chain carries TRBV2 and TRBJ1-1; D possibly corresponds to TRBD1 (5 bases). The CDR3 has 14 residues. Germline CDR1 SNHLY, CDR2 FYNNEI. V was shortened by 7 bases and J by 1 base, with 13 bases between the two germline ends. The CDR3 protein is CASTHRRWNTEAFF. The DNA of the CDR3 is TGTGCCAGCACTCACAGGAGGTGGAACACTGAAGCTTTCTTT. The complete variable domain, with remaining parts taken from reference TRBV2 and TRBJ1-1, reads EPEVTQTPSHQVTQMGQEVILRCVPISNHLYFYWYRQILGQKVEFLVSFYNNEISEKSEIFDDQFSVERPDGSNFTLKIRSTKLEDSAMYFCASTHRRWNTEAFFGQGTRLTVV.

This chain uses TRBV11-2 with TRBJ1-2, with 9 bases fitting TRBD1. Germline V lookup: CDR1 SGHAT, CDR2 FQNNGV. J gave up 6 bases and V 0 bases, and 2 bases lay outside the gene matches. CDR3 length: 14 amino acids. The DNA for the CDR3 is TGTGCCAGCAGCTTAGATGGACAGGGGAATGGCTACACCTTC. Translating it yields CASSLDGQGNGYTF.

There are many counts of this clonotype. The chain couples TRBV12-3 or TRBV12-4 to TRBJ2-1, with TRBD2 matching over 7 bases. Trimming cost V 7 bases and J 0 bases; bases outside gene matches: 3. This CDR3 has 14 residues. The CDR3 DNA is TGTGCCAGCACCCCTAGCGGCTCCTACAATGAGCAGTTCTTC. Amino acids: CASTPSGSYNEQFF.

This clonotype has a count of ten or more. The V gene is TRBV10-1, the J gene TRBJ2-1, with D possibly matching TRBD2 (5 bases). Germline CDR1 WNHNN, CDR2 SYGVQD (reference sequence). V lost 3 bases to trimming and J lost 4 bases, with 7 bases between them. This CDR3 is 13 amino acids long. CDR3 DNA sequence: TGCGCCAGCAGTGACACTAGGTACAATGAGCAGTTCTTC. Translated: CASSDTRYNEQFF.

This clonotype was counted between two and nine times. The CDR3 protein is CASRPQGPYEQYF. CDR3 coding DNA: TGTGCCAGCAGGCCTCAGGGCCCCTACGAGCAGTACTTC. This rearrangement joins TRBV7-9 to TRBJ2-7, with a weak D call TRBD1 (5 bases). CDR1 is SEHNR, CDR2 FQNEAQ, per germline (reference sequence). The CDR3 is 13 residues long. With 6 bases removed from V and 2 bases from J, the gap between germline ends came to 11 bases.

This clonotype showed up just a few times. This sequence joins TRBV13 and TRBJ2-7; D is unclear. This CDR3 spans 14 amino acids. Per germline, CDR1 PRHDT and CDR2 FYEKMQ (reference sequence). Trimming took off 0 bases at V and 0 bases at J, with 6 bases between the two ends. CDR3 nucleotide sequence: TGTGCCAGCAGCTTAGGGCGGAGCTCCTACGAGCAGTACGTC. As protein: CASSLGRSSYEQYV.

On this clonotype: A much larger clone lies a single base off, so this may be a read error. The final CDR3 position lacks the conserved phenylalanine or tryptophan, pointing to a likely read error. The CDR3 DNA reads TGTGCCAGCACCTGGACAGGGGATGAAAAACTGTTTCTT. Encoded protein: CASTWTGDEKLFL. V is TRBV6-4 and J is TRBJ1-4; the match to TRBD1 covers 9 bases. The ends lost 7 bases at V and 6 bases at J; junction bases unmatched: 3. In germline, CDR1 is MRHNA, CDR2 SNTAGT. The CDR3 covers 13 residues.

This clonotype was picked up a small number of times. J is TRBJ2-7 and V is TRBV4-1; D call uncertain. The CDR3 consists of 13 residues. Germline V CDR1 and CDR2: MGHRA, YSYEKL. Trimming cost V 0 bases and J 3 bases, with 6 bases left between them. The CDR3 loop reads CASSQETLYEQYF. CDR3 DNA sequence: TGCGCCAGCAGCCAAGAGACTCTCTACGAGCAGTACTTC.

This clonotype was detected only a few times. This chain uses TRBV5-6 with TRBJ1-1, with TRBD1 matching over 7 bases. The CDR3 extends over 14 amino acids. Germline CDR1 and CDR2: SGHDT and YYEEEE. V lost 4 bases and J lost 6; bases outside the gene matches: 9. The CDR3 DNA reads TGTGCCAGCAGCCAAAGGGGGCTTTCTTCTGAAGCTTTCTTT. It is translated as CASSQRGLSSEAFF.

The V and J genes are TRBV7-3 and TRBJ2-1, with TRBD2 matching 14 bases. This CDR3 region has 15 residues. CDR1 is SGHTA, CDR2 FQGTGA, per germline. After removal of 4 bases from V and 10 bases from J, the junction contained 6 bases not matched to a gene. CDR3 sequence: CASSSGLAGGREQFF. The CDR3 coding sequence is TGTGCCAGCAGCTCCGGACTAGCGGGAGGACGGGAGCAGTTCTTC.

This clonotype was counted between two and nine times. One end of the junction is discordant with germline, which a read error may explain. The V and J genes are TRBV7-9 and TRBJ2-1, with no clear D. From germline, CDR1 is SEHNR and CDR2 FQNEAQ (reference sequence). There are 11 residues in the CDR3. The CDR3 spells CASIGRNEQFF. Written as DNA, the CDR3 is TGTGCTAGCATAGGGCGCAATGAGCAGTTCTTC.

This clonotype was recorded a few times. The J gene is TRBJ1-2, the V gene TRBV27; TRBD1 matches at 7 bases. The CDR3 is made up of 14 amino acids. Germline V gene lookup returns CDR1 MNHEY and CDR2 SMNVEV (reference sequence). Trimming cost V 9 bases and J 2 bases; bases outside gene matches: 9. CDR3 region: CASGSTGTNYGYTF. The CDR3 nucleotides are TGTGCCAGTGGGTCGACAGGGACCAACTATGGCTACACCTTC.

The V gene is TRBV30, the J gene TRBJ2-7, with 10 bases fitting TRBD1. Germline values: CDR1 GTSNPN, CDR2 SVGIG (reference sequence). Trimming cost V 0 bases and J 0 bases; bases outside gene matches: 8. The CDR3 has 17 residues. CDR3 sequence: CAWSVTPRTGGSYEQYF. The CDR3 nucleotides read TGTGCCTGGAGTGTAACCCCCCGGACAGGGGGCTCCTACGAGCAGTACTTC.